This TCR beta chain was identified in a study of cytomegalovirus exposure and HLA in healthy donors. Researchers ran the PCR with 60 Vbeta and 13 Jbeta primers. The protocol was immunoSEQ multiplex PCR, while the TCRdb copy is restricted to in-frame clones and leaves out a portion. The sample gives fewer than 200,000 clones, around four fifths of which show up once; approximately 1.3% is in the top ten. Study-level results: From TCR beta sequences, most subjects' HLA-A and HLA-B alleles were reportedly predicted accurately. 150 to 200 TCR beta chains were listed as cytomegalovirus-associated. Later, an analysis showed that TCR beta chains associated with HLA were more clonally expanded than others that were equally common.

The length of the CDR3 is 16 residues. V lost 4 bases to trimming and J lost 5 bases; unmatched junction nucleotides: 13. CDR1 and CDR2 (germline): SGHAT, FQNNGV. This clone was counted a few times. Its target is not known. This receptor was identified in a man aged 25-45 years in good health and CMV-seronegative. Sequencing was done on a sample of PBMCs. The rearrangement uses TRBV11-2 and TRBJ2-7; 8 bases fit TRBD2. CDR3 sequence reads: CASSWTGGRWGNEQYF. CDR3 in DNA: TGTGCCAGCAGCTGGACGGGCGGGAGGTGGGGAAACGAGCAGTACTTC.